The 16 T cell receptor beta chains listed next were all sequenced from one sample in a study of regulatory T cells in long-lasting Graves disease. Time point here: newly diagnosed GD, antithyroid drugs for less than 3 months. Following extraction of RNA from PBMCs, that RNA was used to make the TCR library. Assembly of TCR beta libraries relied on iRepertoire HTBI primers together with Arm-PCR of CDR3 regions. MiXCR, run by TCRdb on the multiplex PCR reads, gives a single entry per CDR3 protein. The top ten hold 14% of the sample, which has around 250,000 distinct CDR3 sequences, roughly 18% seen once. These data also formed part of another study, on T cells in Graves' hyperthyroidism and ophthalmopathy.

The sample in question was peripheral blood mononuclear cells (PBMCs), obtained at new diagnosis, from a patient treated with antithyroid drugs. These receptors all stem from a woman in her twenties or thirties with Graves disease.

This clonotype was recorded many times. The genes are TRBV7-9 and TRBJ2-4; 7 nucleotides agree with TRBD2. Per the germline V gene, CDR1 is SEHNR and CDR2 is FQNEAQ (reference sequence). V was clipped by 4 bases and J by 0 bases; unmatched bases: 18. The CDR3 covers 20 residues. The CDR3 DNA sequence: TGTGCCAGCAGCTACGAGCGGGGAAACCGAACGACTCTAGCCAAAAACATTCAGTACTTC. It translates to CASSYERGNRTTLAKNIQYF.

This clonotype has ten or more counts. The chain recombines TRBV20-1 with TRBJ2-1; 9 bases align to TRBD2. The CDR3 has 15 amino acids. Germline V gives CDR1 DFQATT, CDR2 SNEGSKA (reference sequence). The V gene end was trimmed by 6 bases and the J gene end by 3 bases; junction bases not matched to a gene: 9. CDR3 nucleotides: TGCAGTGCCGGATCTAGCGGGGATATCTACAATGAGCAGTTCTTC. The encoded protein is CSAGSSGDIYNEQFF.

This clonotype showed up just a few times. The chain recombines TRBV6-1 with TRBJ1-1, with TRBD1 as a possible D gene (5 bases). Germline V gives CDR1 MNHNS, CDR2 SASEGT. Trimming left V 8 bases short and J 5 bases short, with 12 bases between. The CDR3 is made up of 12 amino acids. The CDR3 is CASAAGNTEAFF. DNA for the CDR3: TGTGCCAGCGCTGCAGGGAATACTGAAGCTTTCTTT.

This clonotype was seen many times. The chain has TRBV20-1 and TRBJ2-3; TRBD1 might be the D (5 bases). This CDR3 is 13 amino acids long. Trimming took off 1 base at V and 4 bases at J, with 9 bases between the two ends. From germline, CDR1 is DFQATT and CDR2 SNEGSKA (reference sequence). The CDR3 sequence: CSARGGPPDTQYF. The DNA for the CDR3 is TGCAGTGCTAGAGGGGGCCCCCCAGATACGCAGTATTTT.

The gene calls are TRBV19 and TRBJ2-7; TRBD1 matches at 7 bases. Germline V gene sequence: CDR1 LNHDA, CDR2 SQIVND (reference sequence). The V and J ends lost 3 bases and 0 bases, in that order; junction bases with no gene match: 14. The CDR3 contains 18 residues. CDR3 sequence reads: CASSMAIPTGISSYEQYF. In DNA, the CDR3 is TGTGCCAGTAGTATGGCCATTCCGACAGGGATTAGCTCCTACGAGCAGTACTTC. The full variable domain, with the rest looked up from reference TRBV19 and TRBJ2-7, is DGGITQSPKYLFRKEGQNVTLSCEQNLNHDAMYWYRQDPGQGLRLIYYSQIVNDFQKGDIAEGYSVSREKKESFPLTVTSAQKNPTAFYLCASSMAIPTGISSYEQYFGPGTRLTVT.

This clonotype occurred a few times. A read error is the likely source, as a far larger clone sits one nucleotide away. The chain uses TRBV14 and TRBJ1-1, with 7 bases matching TRBD1. V trimming: 3 bases; J trimming: 3 bases; junction bases outside the gene matches: 1. The germline V gene encodes CDR1 SGHDN and CDR2 FVKESK. This CDR3 is 13 amino acids long. The CDR3 nucleotides are TGTGCCAGCAGCCACACAGGGGACACTGAAGCTTTCTTT. As protein: CASSHTGDTEAFF.

The chain is built from TRBV6-2 or TRBV6-3 and TRBJ1-1; no definite D call. This CDR3 has 15 residues. The V end was cut by 2 bases, the J end by 0 bases, with 10 bases between. Germline-derived CDR1 and CDR2 are MNHEY and SVGEGT. In DNA, the CDR3 is TGTGCCAGCAGTTACCATCGCGGGGTGAACACTGAAGCTTTCTTT. This codes for CASSYHRGVNTEAFF.

The chain links TRBV28 to TRBJ2-7, with D possibly called TRBD1 or TRBD2 (6 bases each). The CDR3 sequence is 14 residues long. The V gene lost 5 bases and the J gene lost 2 bases, with 13 bases spanning the gap. Germline V lookup: CDR1 MDHEN, CDR2 SYDVKM. CDR3 sequence reads: CASSAPRGPYEQYF. In DNA form, the CDR3 reads TGTGCCAGCAGTGCCCCTCGGGGGCCCTACGAGCAGTACTTC.

Ten or more counts support this clonotype. The DNA of the CDR3 is TGTGCCAGCAGTCCCCAGCCCACTAGCGGGGGCTCCAATGAGCAGTTCTTC. It translates to CASSPQPTSGGSNEQFF. The chain uses TRBV2 and TRBJ2-1, with TRBD2 identical over 11 bases. The CDR3 is 17 amino acids. With 5 bases clipped from V and 6 bases from J, the junction kept 12 bases outside the gene matches. The germline CDR1 and CDR2 sequences are SNHLY and FYNNEI.

This clonotype was counted between two and nine times. This sequence joins TRBV10-3 and TRBJ2-6; unclear D gene. The CDR3 extends over 14 amino acids. The germline CDR1 and CDR2 sequences are ENHRY and SYGVKD. V lost 6 bases and J 3 bases, leaving 9 bases between the germline ends. The CDR3, as DNA: TGTGCCATCAGCGGGTTTGTTGGGGCCAACGTCCTGACTTTC. It encodes CAISGFVGANVLTF.

V is TRBV19 and J is TRBJ1-1; 10 bases align to TRBD1. Germline V CDR1 and CDR2: LNHDA, SQIVND (reference sequence). V was pared by 5 bases and J by 2 bases, with 5 bases of the junction left unmatched. CDR3 length: 15 amino acids. CDR3 sequence reads: CASSARQGANTEAFF. The DNA of the CDR3 is TGTGCCAGTAGTGCCAGACAGGGGGCCAACACTGAAGCTTTCTTT. The variable domain in full, with the rest retrieved from reference TRBV19 and TRBJ1-1, is DGGITQSPKYLFRKEGQNVTLSCEQNLNHDAMYWYRQDPGQGLRLIYYSQIVNDFQKGDIAEGYSVSREKKESFPLTVTSAQKNPTAFYLCASSARQGANTEAFFGQGTRLTVV.

This clonotype has ten or more counts. At one boundary the junction diverges from the germline segment, which might be a read error. The chain has TRBV5-1 and TRBJ1-2; possibly TRBD1 for D (5 bases). This CDR3 comprises 14 residues. In germline, CDR1 is SGHRS, CDR2 YFSETQ. CDR3 coding DNA: TGTGCCAGCAGCCGACCGACAGTTACCTATGGCTACACCTTC. Translation: CASSRPTVTYGYTF.

This clonotype was seen ten or more times. J is TRBJ2-1 and V is TRBV6-2 or TRBV6-3; TRBD1 aligns across 10 bases. Trimming removed 5 bases from V and 7 bases from J; junction bases left unmatched: 11. CDR1 and CDR2 (germline): MNHEY, SVGEGT. The CDR3 spans 16 residues. The CDR3 DNA sequence: TGTGCCAGCAGTACAGGCCACGGGACAGGGGTGAATGAGCAGTTCTTC. This encodes CASSTGHGTGVNEQFF.

This clonotype was counted many times. The chain has TRBV5-1 and TRBJ1-4; 7 bases are a match to TRBD1. CDR1 SGHRS and CDR2 YFSETQ come from the germline V gene. The CDR3 has 15 amino acids. V lost 5 bases, J lost 5 bases, and 9 bases stayed unmatched. CDR3 region: CASRATGDENEKLFF. The CDR3 DNA is TGCGCCAGCAGAGCTACAGGGGACGAAAATGAAAAACTGTTTTTT.

This clonotype was recorded at least ten times. V usage is TRBV20-1 and J usage is TRBJ2-3; 7 bases are a match to TRBD1. Trimming at V came to 7 bases and at J to 0 bases, leaving 10 bases not matched to a gene. Germline CDR1 and CDR2: DFQATT and SNEGSKA (reference sequence). The CDR3 covers 15 residues. DNA of the CDR3: TGCAGTGTTTCAACGACAGGGATGAGCACAGATACGCAGTATTTT. Protein: CSVSTTGMSTDTQYF.

The sample holds many counts of this clonotype. The chain has TRBV20-1 and TRBJ1-1, with D possibly being TRBD1 (5 bases). The V gene's germline CDR1 is DFQATT and CDR2 SNEGSKA (reference sequence). CDR3 size: 12 residues. The ends were cut back, 4 bases at V and 0 bases at J, with 6 bases in the middle. CDR3 sequence: CSATGLNTEAFF. CDR3 DNA: TGCAGTGCTACAGGGCTGAACACTGAAGCTTTCTTT.